Presented here are 26 T cell receptor beta chains from one specimen sequenced in a study of regulatory T cells in long-lasting Graves disease. The TCR beta library used iRepertoire HTBI primers with Arm-PCR amplification of CDR3. A single record per CDR3 protein comes from TCRdb applying MiXCR to the multiplex PCR reads. The sample carries 360,000 or so distinct CDR3 sequences, approximately 16% recorded once. Time point in this sample: newly diagnosed GD, antithyroid drugs for less than 3 months. TCR sequences were obtained from RNA taken from PBMCs. These data also featured in a second study, about T cells in Graves' hyperthyroidism and ophthalmopathy.

Source: peripheral blood mononuclear cells (PBMCs), taken at new diagnosis, from a patient treated with antithyroid drugs. The receptors come from a man between 40 and 49 years old with Graves disease.

This clonotype has ten or more counts. The chain employs TRBV10-2 and TRBJ2-7; D uncertain. With 3 bases removed from V and 0 bases from J, the gap between germline ends came to 3 bases. Per the germline V gene, CDR1 is WSHSY and CDR2 is SAAADI. This CDR3 is 12 amino acids long. CDR3 loop: CASSDPSYEQYF. In DNA form, the CDR3 reads TGCGCCAGCAGTGACCCCTCCTACGAGCAGTACTTC.

The chain recombines TRBV4-1 with TRBJ1-2, with D unclear. In germline, CDR1 is MGHRA, CDR2 YSYEKL. The CDR3 length is 15 residues. Between the trimmed V and J ends, which lost 2 bases and 5 bases, there was a span of 15 bases. This CDR3 reads CASSQNPAGSYGYTF. The DNA of the CDR3 is TGCGCCAGCAGCCAAAACCCAGCCGGGTCATATGGCTACACCTTC.

This clonotype has a count of ten or more. J is TRBJ2-3 and V is TRBV7-2, with 13 bases aligning to TRBD2. The CDR3 contains 16 residues. CDR1 is SGHTA and CDR2 is FQGNSA in the germline V gene. V lost 8 bases, J lost 13 bases, and 18 bases stayed unmatched. The CDR3 here is CASGPYSGTSGAREYF. CDR3 DNA: TGTGCCAGCGGGCCTTATTCCGGGACTAGCGGGGCCCGAGAGTATTTT.

In its sample, this clonotype was seen many times. The chain recombines TRBV2 with TRBJ1-2; D unresolved. The V gene's germline CDR1 is SNHLY and CDR2 FYNNEI. This CDR3 is 14 amino acids long. Trimming removed 5 bases at V and 5 bases at J, with 15 bases between. CDR3 DNA sequence: TGTGCCAGCAGTCCCGTCTCGGGGAGGTATGGCTACACCTTC. This translates into CASSPVSGRYGYTF.

The rearrangement joins TRBV6-5 to TRBJ1-6, with a tentative D call TRBD1 (5 bases). V gave up 2 bases and J gave up 10 bases, with 9 bases separating them. Germline CDR1 MNHEY, CDR2 SVGAGI. The CDR3 extends over 13 amino acids. In DNA, the CDR3 is TGTGCCAGCAGTTACGGGGGGGACTCACCCCTCCACTTT. This sequence encodes CASSYGGDSPLHF.

The chain employs TRBV7-9 and TRBJ1-6; 7 positions match TRBD1. J gave up 5 bases and V 5 bases, and 6 bases lay outside the gene matches. Per the germline V gene, CDR1 is SEHNR and CDR2 is FQNEAQ (reference sequence). This CDR3 region has 15 residues. CDR3 loop: CASSLRQGDNSPLHF. The CDR3 nucleotides are TGTGCCAGCAGCCTCCGACAGGGCGATAATTCACCCCTCCACTTT.

This clonotype was counted ten times or more. The chain recombines TRBV3-1 with TRBJ2-7; TRBD1 might be the D (5 bases). V was trimmed by 4 bases and J by 6 bases, leaving 16 bases between them. Germline lookup yields CDR1 LGHDT and CDR2 YNNKEL (reference sequence). CDR3 length: 14 residues. CDR3 bases: TGTGCCAGCAGCCCATACACGGCAGGGTCCGAGCAGTACTTC. Protein product: CASSPYTAGSEQYF.

The chain links TRBV6-1 to TRBJ2-3; 11 nucleotides align to TRBD1. From germline, CDR1 is MNHNS and CDR2 SASEGT. This CDR3 has 16 residues. Trimming removed 5 bases from V and 6 bases from J; junction bases left unmatched: 10. The CDR3, as DNA: TGTGCCAGCAGTCTCGGACAGGGGGCGGGTTGGGATACGCAGTATTTT. Translation gives CASSLGQGAGWDTQYF.

The chain employs TRBV10-3 and TRBJ2-3, with D possibly matching TRBD2 (6 bases). The CDR3 spans 15 residues. V lost 0 bases to trimming and J lost 1 base, with 8 bases between them. Germline V CDR1 and CDR2: ENHRY, SYGVKD. The CDR3 nucleotides are TGTGCCATCAGTGAGTCGGCTAGCGGCACAGATACGCAGTATTTT. Translated: CAISESASGTDTQYF.

This clonotype was counted ten times or more. This chain connects TRBV29-1 to TRBJ2-3, with D maybe TRBD2 (6 bases). The ends were cut back, 6 bases at V and 6 bases at J, with 16 bases in the middle. Germline V gene lookup returns CDR1 SQVTM and CDR2 ANQGSEA. The CDR3 has 13 amino acids. The DNA for the CDR3 is TGCAGCGTCGCCATTGGGGCGGGGGATACGCAGTATTTT. As protein: CSVAIGAGDTQYF.

The chain uses TRBV15 and TRBJ2-1, with TRBD2 matching 10 bases. With 3 bases clipped from V and 7 bases from J, the junction kept 6 bases outside the gene matches. CDR1 is LNHNV, CDR2 YYDKDF, per germline (reference sequence). The CDR3 runs to 15 residues. The CDR3 nucleotides are TGTGCCACCAGCAGCTTCACTAGCGGGGTGAATGAGCAGTTCTTC. This sequence encodes CATSSFTSGVNEQFF.

This clonotype showed up just a few times. The CDR3 DNA reads TGTGCCAGCAGCCCCTCCGGACGGCAAATCACAGATACGCAGTATTTT. Amino acids: CASSPSGRQITDTQYF. The chain has TRBV5-4 and TRBJ2-3; D remains unclear. CDR3 length: 16 residues. Trimming cost V 4 bases and J 2 bases, with 17 bases left between them. CDR1 and CDR2 (germline): SGHNT, YYREEE (reference sequence).

This clonotype came up a few times. The chain recombines TRBV6-5 with TRBJ2-7; D remains unclear. CDR1 and CDR2 (germline): MNHEY, SVGAGI. This CDR3 spans 14 amino acids. The V gene lost 4 bases and the J gene lost 6 bases, with 16 bases spanning the gap. The chain's CDR3 is CASSLVALGGEQYF. DNA of the CDR3: TGTGCCAGCAGTTTGGTGGCATTGGGTGGCGAGCAGTACTTC.

Only a few counts were recorded for this clonotype. V is TRBV6-2 or TRBV6-3 and J is TRBJ2-3; D is undetermined. Germline values: CDR1 MNHEY, CDR2 SVGEGT. This CDR3 has 13 residues. The ends were cut back, 8 bases at V and 2 bases at J, with 11 bases in the middle. The CDR3 DNA follows: TGTGCCAGCGGAGCCCACTCCACAGATACGCAGTATTTT. Its translation is CASGAHSTDTQYF.

This chain links TRBV10-3 with TRBJ2-1; 10 positions agree with TRBD2. The DNA end lines up better with TRBJ2-5; the J call may be wrong. The CDR3 covers 14 residues. The germline CDR1 and CDR2 sequences are ENHRY and SYGVKD. The CDR3 DNA is TGTGCCATCAGGTCGAGCGGGGGGGAAGAGACCCAGTACTTC. Amino acid sequence: CAIRSSGGEETQYF.

Many counts were recorded for this clonotype. The V gene is TRBV29-1, the J gene TRBJ1-1; weak D call: TRBD1 (5 bases). There are 14 residues in the CDR3. Germline V CDR1 and CDR2: SQVTM, ANQGSEA. Trimming left V 5 bases short and J 0 bases short, with 13 bases between. The DNA for the CDR3 is TGCAGCGTTTCTTTTCAGGGAATGAACACTGAAGCTTTCTTT. It codes for CSVSFQGMNTEAFF. The full variable domain, with the rest looked up from reference TRBV29-1 and TRBJ1-1, is SAVISQKPSRDICQRGTSLTIQCQVDSQVTMMFWYRQQPGQSLTLIATANQGSEATYESGFVIDKFPISRPNLTFSTLTVSNMSPEDSSIYLCSVSFQGMNTEAFFGQGTRLTVV.

This clonotype was seen more than once but under ten times. The chain uses TRBV29-1 and TRBJ2-3, with D perhaps TRBD1 (6 bases). Germline CDR1 is SQVTM and CDR2 is ANQGSEA. The CDR3 is 14 residues long. The ends were cut back, 6 bases at V and 0 bases at J, with 13 bases in the middle. For the CDR3, the DNA is TGCAGCGTCGCACAGGGAACTAGCACAGATACGCAGTATTTT. Translation gives CSVAQGTSTDTQYF.

This clonotype appeared many times. The chain joins TRBV27 to TRBJ1-6; perhaps TRBD1 as D (5 bases). Between the trimmed V and J ends, which lost 11 bases and 10 bases, there was a span of 21 bases. Germline V gene sequence: CDR1 MNHEY, CDR2 SMNVEV (reference sequence). CDR3 length: 14 amino acids. This chain's CDR3 is CASSRRDRGSPLHF. CDR3 DNA sequence: TGTGCCTCCTCAAGAAGGGACCGAGGCTCACCCCTCCACTTT.

About this clonotype: One junction end does not reproduce the germline sequence, and a read error may be involved. V usage is TRBV7-2 and J usage is TRBJ2-7; D tentatively fits TRBD1 or TRBD2 (5 bases each). There are 12 residues in the CDR3. Germline values: CDR1 SGHTA, CDR2 FQGNSA. CDR3 nucleotides: TGTGCCAACAGCCCCCGGTTGGGACGACAGTACTTC. This sequence encodes CANSPRLGRQYF. The variable domain in full, with the rest retrieved from reference TRBV7-2 and TRBJ2-7, is GAGVSQSPSNKVTEKGKDVELRCDPISGHTALYWYRQSLGQGLEFLIYFQGNSAPDKSGLPSDRFSAERTGGSVSTLTIQRTQQEDSAVYLCANSPRLGRQYFGPGTRLTVT.

V and J are TRBV5-1 and TRBJ2-7, with a tentative D call TRBD2 (5 bases). The CDR3 spans 14 residues. The germline V and J ends were trimmed by 6 bases and 3 bases, with 16 bases remaining between them. Germline V gives CDR1 SGHRS, CDR2 YFSETQ. The CDR3 spells CASTKDGNFYEQYF. CDR3 coding DNA: TGCGCCAGCACCAAGGACGGGAACTTCTACGAGCAGTACTTC. Full variable domain (outside the CDR3, taken from reference TRBV5-1 and TRBJ2-7): KAGVTQTPRYLIKTRGQQVTLSCSPISGHRSVSWYQQTPGQGLQFLFEYFSETQRNKGNFPGRFSGRQFSNSRSEMNVSTLELGDSALYLCASTKDGNFYEQYFGPGTRLTVT.

This clonotype was found many times. The gene calls are TRBV6-1 and TRBJ2-1, with D unclear. Germline loops: CDR1 MNHNS, CDR2 SASEGT. The ends were cut back, 0 bases at V and 8 bases at J, with 11 bases in the middle. This CDR3 has 14 amino acids. The CDR3 reads CASSEAGGSDEQFF. The CDR3 bases are TGTGCCAGCAGTGAAGCAGGCGGCTCTGATGAGCAGTTCTTC.

The sample holds a few counts of this clonotype. This rearrangement joins TRBV5-1 to TRBJ2-7; no firm D call. Trimming pared 0 bases from V and 6 bases from J, leaving 10 bases between. From germline, CDR1 is SGHRS and CDR2 YFSETQ. The CDR3 loop spans 13 amino acids. CDR3 bases: TGCGCCAGCAGCTTGGGGCCTGCAGGCGAGCAGTACTTC. It translates to CASSLGPAGEQYF.

This clonotype was seen repeatedly, ten times or more. The chain links TRBV18 to TRBJ2-7; TRBD1 matches 8 bases. Germline V gives CDR1 KGHSH, CDR2 LQKENI. This CDR3 contains 13 residues. The ends lost 8 bases at V and 2 bases at J; junction bases unmatched: 5. CDR3 region: CASSPTGAYEQYF. In DNA form, the CDR3 reads TGTGCCAGCAGCCCGACAGGGGCCTACGAGCAGTACTTC.

On this clonotype: Possible read error: a much larger clone is one base away. The chain recombines TRBV7-3 with TRBJ2-1, with 9 bases aligning to TRBD1. Gene TRBJ2-7 matches the end of the DNA better, so the J call may be wrong. CDR3 length: 14 residues. Germline loops: CDR1 SGHTA, CDR2 FQGTGA. The CDR3 sequence: CASSSQGARNEQYF. CDR3 sequence (DNA): TGTGCCAGCAGCTCACAGGGGGCGAGGAATGAGCAGTACTTC.

Comments on this clonotype: This may stem from a read error, because a much larger clone lies one nucleotide away. Here the CDR3 omits its conserved ending phenylalanine or tryptophan, so a read error is the likely source. The chain joins TRBV11-3 to TRBJ2-3; 11 nucleotides match TRBD2. Trimming cost V 3 bases and J 12 bases; bases outside gene matches: 8. The CDR3 is 14 amino acids. Germline-derived CDR1 and CDR2 are SGHNT and YENEEA. The CDR3 reads CASSFASGGLDQYL. The DNA for the CDR3 is TGTGCCAGCAGCTTTGCTAGCGGGGGGCTCGACCAGTATCTT.

This clonotype was seen repeatedly, ten times or more. The chain uses TRBV6-1 and TRBJ2-5; a possible D gene is TRBD2 (6 bases). The CDR3 contains 14 residues. Trimming removed 6 bases at V and 1 base at J, with 12 bases between. CDR1 MNHNS and CDR2 SASEGT come from the germline V gene. The CDR3 sequence: CASRAAGSQETQYF. For the CDR3, the DNA is TGTGCCAGCAGGGCTGCCGGGAGCCAAGAGACCCAGTACTTC.